This entry lists 18 T cell receptor beta chains sequenced from one sample in a study of T cell responses to AZD1222 COVID-19 vaccine. Only in-frame clones appear in the TCRdb table, and some are missing; sequencing was by immunoSEQ multiplex PCR. The data contain about 72,000 clones, around nine tenths of them singletons. The sample consisted of peripheral blood, taken on day 0 of AZD1222 vaccination. Source of these receptors: an adult in good health.

This clone was seen more than once but under ten times. This chain connects TRBV30 to TRBJ2-3; D is possibly TRBD2 (6 bases). The germline V gene encodes CDR1 GTSNPN and CDR2 SVGIG (reference sequence). CDR3 length: 12 residues. Trimming cost V 0 bases and J 14 bases, with 15 bases left between them. Here the CDR3 DNA reads TGTGCCTGGAGTGTTGGGACTGCCCGGGGGTATTTT. It translates to CAWSVGTARGYF.

The gene calls are TRBV7-2 and TRBJ2-3; the D gene is possibly TRBD2 (5 bases). The CDR3 runs to 15 residues. V was shortened by 5 bases and J by 0 bases, with 12 bases between the two germline ends. The germline gives CDR1 SGHTA, CDR2 FQGNSA. The CDR3 is CASSQLVSSTDTQYF. The CDR3 DNA is TGTGCCAGCAGCCAACTAGTTTCTAGCACAGATACGCAGTATTTT.

The rearrangement links TRBV12-3 or TRBV12-4 to TRBJ2-4; no definite D call. Trimming stripped 4 bases from V and 2 bases from J, with 6 bases between. This CDR3 contains 13 residues. The CDR3 is CASSSDPKNIQYF. The DNA of the CDR3 is TGTGCCAGCAGTTCAGATCCCAAAAACATTCAGTACTTC.

J is TRBJ1-1 and V is TRBV6-2 or TRBV6-3, with 7 bases identical to TRBD1. Per germline, CDR1 MNHEY and CDR2 SVGEGT. The CDR3 covers 15 residues. Losses at the gene ends were 5 bases for V and 5 bases for J; bases not matched to a gene: 11. The CDR3 is CASSPHMTGRTEAFF. The CDR3 bases are TGTGCCAGCAGTCCCCATATGACAGGGAGGACTGAAGCTTTCTTT.

The V gene is TRBV7-9, the J gene TRBJ1-3; 9 nucleotides agree with TRBD1. Trimming took 5 bases from V and 1 from J; bases not matched to a gene: 9. This CDR3 is 17 amino acids long. Germline V gene sequence: CDR1 SEHNR, CDR2 FQNEAQ (reference sequence). DNA of the CDR3: TGTGCCAGCAGCAGCCTTACCGGGACAGGGTCTGGAAACACCATATATTTT. This encodes CASSSLTGTGSGNTIYF.

CDR3 nucleotide sequence: TGTGCCAGCAGACCCCTGGGGGTCGGCTATAATTCACCCCTCCACTTT. It yields the protein CASRPLGVGYNSPLHF. The chain uses TRBV28 and TRBJ1-6; tentatively, D is TRBD1 (5 bases). Germline CDR1 MDHEN, CDR2 SYDVKM. V was trimmed by 6 bases and J by 3 bases, leaving 15 bases between them. This CDR3 comprises 16 residues. The full variable domain, in which reference TRBV28 and TRBJ1-6 provide the parts outside the CDR3, is DVKVTQSSRYLVKRTGEKVFLECVQDMDHENMFWYRQDPGLGLRLIYFSYDVKMKEKGDIPEGYSVSREKKERFSLILESASTNQTSMYLCASRPLGVGYNSPLHFGNGTRLTVT.

The genes are TRBV5-6 and TRBJ2-5; possibly TRBD1 for D (6 bases). Germline V gene sequence: CDR1 SGHDT, CDR2 YYEEEE. Trimming removed 4 bases from V and 5 bases from J, with 18 bases in between. The CDR3 is 15 amino acids. The CDR3 reads CASSPLTYREETQYF. The CDR3 DNA reads TGTGCCAGCAGCCCCCTAACCTACAGGGAGGAGACCCAGTACTTC. The variable domain in full, completed from reference TRBV5-6 and TRBJ2-5, reads DAGVTQSPTHLIKTRGQQVTLRCSPKSGHDTVSWYQQALGQGPQFIFQYYEEEERQRGNFPDRFSGHQFPNYSSELNVNALLLGDSALYLCASSPLTYREETQYFGPGTRLLVL.

The V and J genes are TRBV7-2 and TRBJ2-1; D unresolved. Germline V gives CDR1 SGHTA, CDR2 FQGNSA. Deletions cut 1 base from V and 5 bases from J, with 6 bases between. This CDR3 comprises 13 residues. CDR3 DNA: TGTGCCAGCAGCTTAGGCGGTCACAATGAGCAGTTCTTC. This encodes CASSLGGHNEQFF.

The rearrangement joins TRBV19 to TRBJ1-6; no clear D. The CDR3 has 12 residues. Germline CDR1 is LNHDA and CDR2 is SQIVND (reference sequence). Deletions cut 1 base from V and 7 bases from J, with 2 bases between. The CDR3 region is CASSIANSPLHF. CDR3 in DNA: TGTGCCAGTAGTATAGCCAATTCACCCCTCCACTTT.

The rearrangement links TRBV2 to TRBJ1-1; D is undetermined. CDR1 SNHLY and CDR2 FYNNEI come from the germline V gene. The V gene lost 6 bases and the J gene lost 2 bases, with 13 bases spanning the gap. The CDR3 is 14 residues long. The CDR3 loop reads CASRGGQVNTEAFF. The CDR3 DNA reads TGTGCCAGCAGGGGCGGGCAGGTCAACACTGAAGCTTTCTTT.

This clone was recorded once. The chain joins TRBV5-1 to TRBJ2-1; 7 bases agree with TRBD2. Trimming removed 3 bases from V and 0 bases from J; junction bases left unmatched: 6. Germline V gene data show CDR1 as SGHRS and CDR2 as YFSETQ. The CDR3 has 16 amino acids. CDR3 coding DNA: TGCGCCAGCAGCTGGGAGGGTAGCGGCTCCTACAATGAGCAGTTCTTC. Amino acid sequence: CASSWEGSGSYNEQFF.

This chain uses TRBV7-3 with TRBJ1-1; D is perhaps TRBD1 (5 bases). Trimming cost V 2 bases and J 5 bases, with 9 bases left between them. The CDR3 extends over 13 amino acids. CDR1 SGHTA and CDR2 FQGTGA come from the germline V gene. The CDR3 DNA follows: TGTGCCAGCAGCTTAGGGCAGGGTACTGAAGCTTTCTTT. This codes for CASSLGQGTEAFF. Combining the CDR3 with reference TRBV7-3 and TRBJ1-1 gives the whole variable domain GAGVSQTPSNKVTEKGKYVELRCDPISGHTALYWYRQSLGQGPEFLIYFQGTGAADDSGLPNDRFFAVRPEGSVSTLKIQRTERGDSAVYLCASSLGQGTEAFFGQGTRLTVV.

DNA for the CDR3: TGTGCCAGCAGCCTTACCGACAGGGCAGGAGCTTTCTTT. Protein: CASSLTDRAGAFF. V is TRBV13 and J is TRBJ1-1, with 7 bases that match TRBD1. Trimming cost V 5 bases and J 10 bases; bases outside gene matches: 10. The CDR3 loop spans 13 amino acids. Germline V CDR1 and CDR2: PRHDT, FYEKMQ (reference sequence).

This clone showed up just once. The rearrangement uses TRBV6-2 or TRBV6-3 and TRBJ2-7; D is perhaps TRBD1 (5 bases). The germline V and J ends were trimmed by 4 bases and 2 bases, with 24 bases remaining between them. CDR1 and CDR2 from the germline V gene are MNHEY and SVGEGT. The CDR3 sequence is 18 residues long. The CDR3 DNA is TGTGCCAGCAGTTTCTTCCGGACAAGGCCCCCTCTTACCTACGAGCAGTACTTC. It codes for CASSFFRTRPPLTYEQYF.

The chain is built from TRBV10-1 and TRBJ2-7; 8 positions match TRBD1. The CDR3 is 15 residues long. Germline CDR1 is WNHNN and CDR2 is SYGVQD (reference sequence). J lost 5 bases, V lost 5 bases, and 11 bases had no gene match. CDR3 bases: TGCGCCAGCAGTCTTTTCCGGACAGGGAGCAACGAGCAGTACTTC. Residues: CASSLFRTGSNEQYF.

This clone was detected once. The chain recombines TRBV6-2 or TRBV6-3 with TRBJ1-1; weak D call: TRBD1 (6 bases). The V gene's germline CDR1 is MNHEY and CDR2 SVGEGT. This CDR3 region has 13 residues. Deletions cut 5 bases from V and 3 bases from J, with 10 bases between. CDR3 DNA sequence: TGTGCCAGCAGTCTAGGGGGAGACACTGAAGCTTTCTTT. This sequence encodes CASSLGGDTEAFF.

This sequence joins TRBV2 and TRBJ1-2; no clear D gene. CDR1 is SNHLY, CDR2 FYNNEI, per germline. Trimming stripped 7 bases from V and 4 bases from J, with 13 bases between. This CDR3 is 13 amino acids long. The CDR3 DNA is TGTGCCAGCACTCTGACTGGCAGCTATGGCTACACCTTC. Protein sequence: CASTLTGSYGYTF. Drawing the rest from reference TRBV2 and TRBJ1-2, the complete variable domain is EPEVTQTPSHQVTQMGQEVILRCVPISNHLYFYWYRQILGQKVEFLVSFYNNEISEKSEIFDDQFSVERPDGSNFTLKIRSTKLEDSAMYFCASTLTGSYGYTFGSGTRLTVV.

This clone turned up a few times. The chain is built from TRBV20-1 and TRBJ2-7; the D is unclear. V gave up 3 bases and J gave up 4 bases, with 10 bases separating them. Germline V gene sequence: CDR1 DFQATT, CDR2 SNEGSKA (reference sequence). The CDR3 runs 12 residues. The CDR3 here is CSASKLGYEQYF. The CDR3 region has the DNA TGCAGTGCTAGTAAGCTCGGTTACGAGCAGTACTTC.